This TCR beta chain is from a study of shared clonotypes between healthy human individuals. Across the whole study: Every donor yielded three CD4 naive, three CD4 memory, two CD8 naive and one CD8 memory plate.

Assay: immunoSEQ multiplex PCR; the TCRdb copy retains only in-frame clones and omits some. Here the sample spans 2 million to 2.5 million clones, approximately 94% being singletons. Trimming took 7 bases from V and 0 from J; bases not matched to a gene: 4. Germline values: CDR1 MDHEN, CDR2 SYDVKM. The CDR3 consists of 15 residues. CD45RO-negative cells were positively selected for CCR7, leaving out terminally differentiated effector memory CD45RA+ cells. J is TRBJ2-3 and V is TRBV28; 10 nucleotides line up with TRBD1. The specimen was naive CD8+ T cells from PBMCs. This TCR came from a young man in good health. Some clones in this sample may be carry-over from other donors' samples. Here the CDR3 reads CASTRDRGSTDTQYF. The DNA for the CDR3 is TGTGCCAGCACCCGGGACAGGGGTAGCACAGATACGCAGTATTTT. The entire variable domain, with the rest obtained from reference TRBV28 and TRBJ2-3, is as follows: DVKVTQSSRYLVKRTGEKVFLECVQDMDHENMFWYRQDPGLGLRLIYFSYDVKMKEKGDIPEGYSVSREKKERFSLILESASTNQTSMYLCASTRDRGSTDTQYFGPGTRLTVL.